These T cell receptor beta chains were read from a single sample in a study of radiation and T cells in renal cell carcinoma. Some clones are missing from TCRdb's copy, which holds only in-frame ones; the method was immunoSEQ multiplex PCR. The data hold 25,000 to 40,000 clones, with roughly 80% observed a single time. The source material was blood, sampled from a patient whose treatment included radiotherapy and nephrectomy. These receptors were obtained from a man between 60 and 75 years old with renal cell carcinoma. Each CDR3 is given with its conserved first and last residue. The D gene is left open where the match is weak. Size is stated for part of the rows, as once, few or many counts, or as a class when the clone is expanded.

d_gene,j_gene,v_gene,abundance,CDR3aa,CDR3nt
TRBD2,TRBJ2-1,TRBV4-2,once,CASSQDEGAGVAEQFF,TGTGCCAGCAGCCAAGACGAGGGAGCGGGGGTTGCTGAGCAGTTCTTC
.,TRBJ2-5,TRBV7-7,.,CASSWGAWETQYF,TGTGCCAGCAGCTGGGGAGCTTGGGAGACCCAGTACTTC
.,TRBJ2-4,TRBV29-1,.,CSVLRGADKNIQYF,TGCAGCGTTCTTCGTGGGGCGGATAAAAACATTCAGTACTTC
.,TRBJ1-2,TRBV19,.,CASISVDRGYTF,TGTGCCAGTATCTCGGTGGACAGAGGCTACACCTTC
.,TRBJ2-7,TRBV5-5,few,CASILTPDRDEQYF,TGTGCCAGCATCCTAACCCCGGATCGGGACGAGCAGTACTTC
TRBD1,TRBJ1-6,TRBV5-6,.,CASSGNRGYNSPLHF,TGTGCCAGCAGCGGAAACAGGGGGTATAATTCACCCCTCCACTTT
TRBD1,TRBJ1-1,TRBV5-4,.,CASSFDQGANTEAFF,TGTGCCAGCAGTTTTGATCAGGGGGCGAACACTGAAGCTTTCTTT
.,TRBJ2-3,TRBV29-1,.,CSVAGATSTDTQYF,TGCAGCGTTGCGGGGGCAACTAGCACAGATACGCAGTATTTT
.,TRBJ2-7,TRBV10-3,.,CAISIGSSYEQYF,TGTGCCATCAGTATCGGGAGCTCCTACGAGCAGTACTTC
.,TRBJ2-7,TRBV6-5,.,CASSRTGTASYEQYF,TGTGCCAGCAGCAGGACCGGGACTGCTTCCTACGAGCAGTACTTC
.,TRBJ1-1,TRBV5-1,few,CASSSGGGNTEAFF,TGCGCCAGCAGCTCCGGGGGTGGTAACACTGAAGCTTTCTTT
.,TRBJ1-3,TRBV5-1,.,CASSETGNTIYF,TGCGCCAGCAGCGAGACAGGTAACACCATATATTTT
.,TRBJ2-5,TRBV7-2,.,CASSPGNEETQYF,TGTGCCAGCAGCCCCGGGAACGAGGAGACCCAGTACTTC
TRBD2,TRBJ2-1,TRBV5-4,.,CASSAGTRLGEQFF,TGTGCCAGCAGCGCCGGGACTAGGTTGGGTGAGCAGTTCTTC
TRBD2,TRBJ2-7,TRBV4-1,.,CASSPGLAGAYEQYF,TGCGCCAGCAGCCCAGGACTAGCGGGAGCCTACGAGCAGTACTTC
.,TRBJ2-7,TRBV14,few,CASSLSYYEQYF,TGTGCCAGCAGCCTATCTTACTACGAGCAGTACTTC
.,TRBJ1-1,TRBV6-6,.,CASSLVQGNTEAFF,TGTGCCAGCAGTTTGGTTCAAGGGAACACTGAAGCTTTCTTT
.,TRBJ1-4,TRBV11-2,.,CASSLDLIGGRGEKLFF,TGTGCCAGCAGCTTAGATCTAATTGGGGGGAGAGGTGAAAAACTGTTTTTT
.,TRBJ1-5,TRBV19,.,CASSIVGGGQPQHF,TGTGCCAGTAGTATAGTCGGGGGCGGTCAGCCCCAGCATTTT
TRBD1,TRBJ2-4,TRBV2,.,CASSEGQGARNIQYF,TGTGCCAGCAGTGAGGGGCAGGGGGCAAGGAACATTCAGTACTTC
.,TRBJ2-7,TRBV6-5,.,CASRGRQSSYEQYF,TGTGCCAGCAGGGGTAGGCAGAGCTCCTACGAGCAGTACTTC
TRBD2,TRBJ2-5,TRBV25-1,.,CASSAGTSGETQYF,TGTGCCAGCAGTGCCGGGACTAGCGGGGAGACCCAGTACTTC
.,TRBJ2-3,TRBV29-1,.,CSVGNNWTDTQYF,TGCAGCGTTGGTAACAACTGGACAGATACGCAGTATTTT
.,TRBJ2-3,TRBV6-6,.,CASSSRVIADTQYF,TGTGCCAGCAGTTCCAGGGTTATAGCAGATACGCAGTATTTT
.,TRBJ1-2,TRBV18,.,CASSPAREDGYTF,TGTGCCAGCTCACCAGCGAGGGAGGATGGCTACACCTTC
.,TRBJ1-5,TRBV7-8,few,CASSHQRRWDSNQPQHF,TGTGCCAGCAGCCACCAAAGACGGTGGGATAGCAATCAGCCCCAGCATTTT
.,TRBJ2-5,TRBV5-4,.,CASSPGPERETQYF,TGTGCCAGCAGCCCGGGACCCGAGAGGGAGACCCAGTACTTC
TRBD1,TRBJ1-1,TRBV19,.,CASSIGTGLTEAFF,TGTGCCAGTAGTATCGGGACAGGGCTCACTGAAGCTTTCTTT
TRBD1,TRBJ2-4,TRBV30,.,CAWSAETGLAKNIQYF,TGTGCCTGGAGTGCCGAGACAGGGCTAGCCAAAAACATTCAGTACTTC
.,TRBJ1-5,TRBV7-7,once,CASSDEPDAQPQHF,TGTGCTAGCAGCGACGAGCCCGACGCTCAGCCCCAGCATTTT
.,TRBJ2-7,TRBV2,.,CASRGVGFEQYF,TGTGCCAGCAGGGGGGTGGGGTTTGAGCAGTACTTC
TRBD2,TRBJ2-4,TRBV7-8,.,CASSSGRAAMYF,TGTGCCAGCAGCTCCGGGAGGGCTGCGATGTACTTC
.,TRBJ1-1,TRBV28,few,CASTGQSMNTEAFF,TGTGCCAGCACCGGGCAGTCCATGAACACTGAAGCTTTCTTT
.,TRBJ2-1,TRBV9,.,CASSVERVPYNEQFF,TGTGCCAGCAGCGTAGAAAGGGTCCCCTACAATGAGCAGTTCTTC
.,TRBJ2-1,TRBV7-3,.,CASSLMVGDTGEQFF,TGTGCCAGCAGCTTAATGGTGGGAGATACAGGCGAGCAGTTCTTC
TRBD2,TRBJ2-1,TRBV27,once,CASSFTTSGHNEQFF,TGTGCCAGCAGTTTCACAACTAGCGGACACAATGAGCAGTTCTTC
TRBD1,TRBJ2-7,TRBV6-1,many,CAIGTGNYEQYF,TGTGCCATCGGGACAGGGAACTACGAGCAGTACTTC
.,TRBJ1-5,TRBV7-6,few,CASSLEGQPQHF,TGTGCCAGCAGCTTAGAGGGGCAGCCCCAGCATTTT
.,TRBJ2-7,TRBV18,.,CASSPNGAINGEQYF,TGTGCCAGCTCACCTAACGGGGCTATTAATGGCGAGCAGTACTTC
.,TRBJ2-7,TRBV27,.,CASSFGRGYEQYF,TGTGCCAGCAGTTTTGGCAGGGGTTACGAGCAGTACTTC
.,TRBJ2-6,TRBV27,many,CASSLLWGTGANVLTF,TGTGCCAGCAGTTTACTATGGGGGACTGGGGCCAACGTCCTGACTTTC
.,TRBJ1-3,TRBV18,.,CASSPSAGGTIYF,TGTGCCAGCTCACCGTCAGCGGGAGGCACCATATATTTT
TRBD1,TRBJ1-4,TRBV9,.,CASSVGQGRLNEKLFF,TGTGCCAGCAGCGTAGGACAGGGCCGTCTAAATGAAAAACTGTTTTTT
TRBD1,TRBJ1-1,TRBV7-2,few,CASSQQGASEAFF,TGTGCCAGCAGCCAACAGGGGGCATCAGAAGCTTTCTTT
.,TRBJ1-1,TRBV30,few,CAWSVGPVNTETFF,TGTGCCTGGAGTGTAGGACCAGTGAACACTGAAACTTTCTTT
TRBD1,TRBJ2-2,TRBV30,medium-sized,CAWSFTQGPGTVMGELFF,TGTGCCTGGAGTTTCACACAAGGGCCTGGGACAGTAATGGGGGAGCTGTTTTTT
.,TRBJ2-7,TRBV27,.,CATHASMGSEQYF,TGTGCCACCCACGCTAGCATGGGGTCGGAGCAGTACTTC
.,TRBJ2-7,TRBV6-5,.,CASTWGFEQYF,TGTGCCAGCACTTGGGGTTTCGAGCAGTACTTC
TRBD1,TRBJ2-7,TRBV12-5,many,CASGPATGALKNEQYF,TGTGCTAGTGGTCCGGCGACAGGGGCTTTGAAAAACGAGCAGTACTTC
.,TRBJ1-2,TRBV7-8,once,CASSLVRSRDLYGYTF,TGTGCCAGCAGCTTAGTTAGGTCCAGGGACCTCTATGGCTACACCTTC
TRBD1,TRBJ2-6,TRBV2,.,CASSGTGAGANVLTF,TGTGCCAGCAGCGGTACAGGGGCTGGGGCCAACGTCCTGACTTTC
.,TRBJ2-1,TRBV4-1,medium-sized,CASSQIDVVSYNEQFF,TGCGCCAGCAGCCAAATCGATGTAGTATCCTACAATGAGCAGTTCTTC
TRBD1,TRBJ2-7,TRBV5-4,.,CASSAGQGYEQYF,TGTGCCAGCAGCGCGGGACAGGGCTACGAGCAGTACTTC
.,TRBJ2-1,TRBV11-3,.,CASSQTGNEQFF,TGTGCCAGCAGCCAGACTGGAAATGAGCAGTTCTTC
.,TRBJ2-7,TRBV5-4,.,CASSLGGISYEQYF,TGTGCCAGCAGCTTGGGAGGGATAAGCTACGAGCAGTACTTC
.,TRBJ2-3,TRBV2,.,CASSSSTDTQYF,TGTGCCAGCAGCTCTAGCACAGATACGCAGTATTTT
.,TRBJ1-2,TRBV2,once,CASSEAGTNYGYTF,TGTGCCAGCAGTGAAGCCGGGACTAACTATGGCTACACCTTC